The sequence of this T cell receptor (beta chain) was determined in a study of shared clonotypes between healthy human individuals. The overall study: The study enrolled two women and a few men aged 18 to 49. CD4 naive and memory got three plates each, CD8 naive two, CD8 memory one. Study outcomes and limitations: Against clonotypes common to all four donors, non-shared ones had lower generation probabilities.

The CDR3 is 15 residues long. Germline CDR1 SGHRS, CDR2 YFSETQ. Trimming took 0 bases from V and 2 from J; bases not matched to a gene: 1. Adult donors, all healthy and HIV-negative, had no recent acute infections or vaccinations. Method: immunoSEQ multiplex PCR; TCRdb's copy keeps in-frame clones and lacks some. The data hold 2 million to 2.5 million clones, with nearly 97% observed a single time. Concerning this clone itself: Its cognate antigen is unknown. This same CDR3 is encoded by further DNA sequences in the sample.

This chain links TRBV5-1 with TRBJ1-4, with 7 nucleotides matching TRBD1. The specimen was naive CD4+ T cells sorted from blood. The subset here: CD45RA+ positively selected. This TCR was recovered from a man between 18 and 35 years old in good health. The chain's CDR3 is CASSLEGATNEKLFF. Here the CDR3 DNA reads TGCGCCAGCAGCTTGGAGGGGGCGACTAATGAAAAACTGTTTTTT.